This TCR beta chain is drawn from a study of early T cells in non-severe SARS-CoV-2 infection. About the study: Sequencing used unsorted whole-blood bulk RNA, so chains lack pairing.

TCRdb re-analysed the 5' RACE reads in MiXCR, keeping a single row per CDR3 protein. Among fewer than 65,000 distinct CDR3 sequences listed, over 9.5% were seen once. CDR1 and CDR2 from the germline V gene are SGHTA and FQGNSA. V gave up 6 bases and J gave up 3 bases, with 12 bases separating them. This CDR3 spans 13 amino acids. This clonotype was detected a few times. The chain links TRBV7-2 to TRBJ2-7; a possible D gene is TRBD1 (6 bases). The receptor comes from an adult who was a healthcare worker with PCR-confirmed SARS-CoV-2 infection or an uninfected control (not recorded which). The sequencing input was whole blood. CDR3 coding DNA: TGTGCCAGCAGTCGGGACACCGACTACGAGCAGTACTTC. Protein sequence: CASSRDTDYEQYF. Full variable domain (remainder filled in from reference TRBV7-2 and TRBJ2-7): GAGVSQSPSNKVTEKGKDVELRCDPISGHTALYWYRQSLGQGLEFLIYFQGNSAPDKSGLPSDRFSAERTGGSVSTLTIQRTQQEDSAVYLCASSRDTDYEQYFGPGTRLTVT.